These T cell receptor beta chains were read from a single sample in a study of PD-L1 blockade in urothelial cancer. This table comes from immunoSEQ multiplex PCR, and its TCRdb copy is limited to in-frame clones, with some not included. This sample has under 40,000 clones, with around 87% found just once. Sequencing was performed on PBMCs, taken around atezolizumab (anti-PD-L1) treatment. Receptors originate from a man aged 50 or older with urothelial cancer. The CDR3 runs from the conserved cysteine through the conserved F or W. The D gene is left open where the match is weak. Not every row has a clone size; where given, it reads once, few, many or a size class.

D	size	J	V	CDR3	DNA
NA	NA	TRBJ2-4	TRBV4-1	CASSQGGVGWAKNIQYF	TGCGCCAGCAGCCAAGGGGGGGTGGGTTGGGCCAAAAACATTCAGTACTTC
NA	NA	TRBJ1-2	TRBV18	CASSPPAGRYGYTF	TGTGCCAGCTCACCACCGGCAGGGAGGTATGGCTACACCTTC
NA	NA	TRBJ2-7	TRBV7-9	CASSSSTGNYEQYF	TGTGCCAGCAGCTCCTCAACAGGGAACTACGAGCAGTACTTC
NA	NA	TRBJ2-1	TRBV29-1	CSVLTSYNEQFF	TGCAGCGTTCTAACTAGTTACAATGAGCAGTTCTTC
NA	NA	TRBJ1-1	TRBV7-2	CASRPPGNTEAFF	TGTGCCAGCAGGCCCCCGGGGAACACTGAAGCTTTCTTT
NA	NA	TRBJ2-7	TRBV11-2	CASSLGGVAPYEQYF	TGTGCCAGCAGCTTAGGGGGCGTCGCCCCCTACGAGCAGTACTTC
NA	NA	TRBJ1-2	TRBV2	CASSVVPNYGYTF	TGTGCCAGCAGTGTAGTCCCTAACTATGGCTACACCTTC
TRBD2	once	TRBJ2-7	TRBV10-1	CASSVAGGSYEQYF	TGCGCCAGCAGTGTAGCGGGAGGTTCCTACGAGCAGTACTTC
TRBD2	NA	TRBJ2-1	TRBV11-3	CASSEHSGSSYNEQFF	TGTGCCAGCAGCGAACATAGCGGGAGTTCCTACAATGAGCAGTTCTTC
NA	NA	TRBJ2-2	TRBV5-6	CASSRPGGRNGELFF	TGTGCCAGCAGCCGACCAGGGGGGCGGAACGGGGAGCTGTTTTTT
NA	NA	TRBJ1-6	TRBV25-1	CASSDSTLHF	TGTGCCAGCAGTGATAGTACCCTCCACTTT
NA	NA	TRBJ1-5	TRBV2	CASSPRGQPQHF	TGTGCCAGCAGTCCACGGGGTCAGCCCCAGCATTTT
TRBD1	once	TRBJ1-1	TRBV27	CASSLRTGLNTEAFF	TGTGCCAGCAGTTTAAGGACAGGGTTGAACACTGAAGCTTTCTTT